Each of the 24 T cell receptor beta chains below was sequenced from the same sample in a study of T-cell memory formation after mild COVID-19. TCRdb ran MiXCR on the 5' RACE reads and lists one entry per CDR3 protein. Here the sample spans 450,000 to 700,000 distinct CDR3 sequences, 18% being singletons. The sample consisted of PBMCs or a T cell subset sorted from them (not recorded which). The receptors here all came from an adult woman who had mild COVID-19 (a few samples of this study predate the infection). Cell type and time point are not known.

This clonotype was counted between two and nine times. The V gene is TRBV29-1, the J gene TRBJ2-7, with a weak D call TRBD2 (6 bases). This CDR3 has 15 residues. Germline-derived CDR1 and CDR2 are SQVTM and ANQGSEA. V shed 1 base and J shed 4 bases, with 17 bases lying between them. CDR3: CSVEVGRVGRYEQYF. Written as DNA, the CDR3 is TGCAGCGTTGAAGTTGGCAGGGTAGGGAGGTACGAGCAGTACTTC.

The chain joins TRBV3-1 to TRBJ1-2; 9 bases fit TRBD1. The V and J ends lost 2 bases and 8 bases, in that order; junction bases with no gene match: 24. The CDR3 is 20 amino acids. Germline V gives CDR1 LGHDT, CDR2 YNNKEL (reference sequence). The CDR3: CASSQWYLRKKNGQGHGYTF. As DNA, the CDR3 is TGTGCCAGCAGCCAATGGTATCTTCGAAAGAAAAACGGACAGGGGCACGGCTACACCTTC.

The sample holds a few counts of this clonotype. The chain recombines TRBV30 with TRBJ1-1; 8 bases match TRBD1. The CDR3 contains 14 residues. Germline V lookup: CDR1 GTSNPN, CDR2 SVGIG (reference sequence). The V segment lost 1 base and the J segment 5 bases; nucleotides outside the gene matches: 6. CDR3 sequence (DNA): TGTGCCTGGAGTGCCCAGGGGGCGATGACTGAAGCTTTCTTT. It yields the protein CAWSAQGAMTEAFF.

The rearrangement links TRBV9 to TRBJ1-3, with TRBD1 identical over 9 bases. The germline gives CDR1 SGDLS, CDR2 YYNGEE. Trimming cost V 3 bases and J 0 bases; bases outside gene matches: 10. This CDR3 is 18 amino acids long. CDR3 region: CASSARGQGWSSGNTIYF. CDR3 coding DNA: TGTGCCAGCAGCGCCAGGGGACAGGGATGGAGCTCTGGAAACACCATATATTTT.

This clonotype was seen a single time. The chain combines TRBV4-1 with TRBJ1-6, with a weak D call TRBD1 (5 bases). V shed 1 base and J shed 9 bases, with 13 bases lying between them. This CDR3 is 15 amino acids long. Germline V CDR1 and CDR2: MGHRA, YSYEKL. The CDR3: CASSQGRGLGSPLHF. Here the CDR3 DNA reads TGCGCCAGCAGCCAAGGGAGGGGATTGGGTTCACCCCTCCACTTT.

This rearrangement joins TRBV27 to TRBJ2-1, with a possible D match to TRBD2 (5 bases). Germline loops: CDR1 MNHEY, CDR2 SMNVEV (reference sequence). The ends were cut back, 6 bases at V and 4 bases at J, with 16 bases in the middle. There are 15 residues in the CDR3. The CDR3 loop reads CASSPLLGEYNEQFF. In DNA form, the CDR3 reads TGTGCCAGCAGCCCCTTACTCGGGGAGTACAATGAGCAGTTCTTC.

This sequence joins TRBV7-8 and TRBJ1-1, with D hard to call. The CDR3 runs 13 residues. CDR1 is SGHVS, CDR2 FQNEAQ, per germline. Trimming stripped 5 bases from V and 7 bases from J, with 14 bases between. CDR3 nucleotides: TGTGCCAGCAGCCTAGAGTGGGGTCTTGAAGCTTTCTTT. It yields the protein CASSLEWGLEAFF.

This clonotype showed up just a few times. This chain links TRBV5-4 with TRBJ2-1, with TRBD1 identical over 8 bases. J lost 5 bases, V lost 1 base, and 5 bases had no gene match. CDR3 size: 15 residues. Germline V CDR1 and CDR2: SGHNT, YYREEE (reference sequence). CDR3 region: CASSLWTGPNNEQFF. Here the CDR3 DNA reads TGTGCCAGCAGCTTGTGGACAGGGCCGAACAATGAGCAGTTCTTC.

The rearrangement joins TRBV12-3 or TRBV12-4 to TRBJ2-1; TRBD2 aligns across 9 bases. Unmatched junction bases numbered 8, after V lost 2 bases and J lost 9 bases. The CDR3 is 15 amino acids. For the CDR3, the DNA is TGTGCCAGCAGTTTAAAGCGGGAGGAGGCCGGTGAGCAGTTCTTC. It is translated as CASSLKREEAGEQFF.

In its sample, this clonotype was seen a few times. The chain carries TRBV12-3 or TRBV12-4 and TRBJ2-1, with 8 bases fitting TRBD1. This CDR3 has 16 residues. The V segment lost 5 bases and the J segment 5 bases; nucleotides outside the gene matches: 11. CDR3 DNA: TGTGCCAGCAGTCCCCGTGGCAGGGGGCCAGACAATGAGCAGTTCTTC. It yields the protein CASSPRGRGPDNEQFF.

The chain employs TRBV5-1 and TRBJ2-7; no clear D. Per the germline V gene, CDR1 is SGHRS and CDR2 is YFSETQ. The CDR3 consists of 14 residues. The V end was cut by 3 bases, the J end by 1 base, with 11 bases between. The CDR3 reads CASSSSVYSYEQYF. The CDR3 nucleotides are TGCGCCAGCAGCTCATCGGTTTATTCCTACGAGCAGTACTTC.

This clonotype showed up just a few times. This chain links TRBV3-1 with TRBJ1-2; possibly TRBD1 for D (5 bases). Germline values: CDR1 LGHDT, CDR2 YNNKEL (reference sequence). This CDR3 spans 16 amino acids. Trimming left V 4 bases short and J 2 bases short, with 17 bases between. The CDR3, as DNA: TGTGCCAGCAGCCCAGAACTAACAGGAACCAACTATGGCTACACCTTC. This translates into CASSPELTGTNYGYTF.

The chain carries TRBV6-5 and TRBJ2-7, with D possibly matching TRBD2 (5 bases). This CDR3 spans 14 amino acids. The V end was cut by 1 base, the J end by 1 base, with 8 bases between. Per germline, CDR1 MNHEY and CDR2 SVGAGI. The CDR3 nucleotides read TGTGCCAGCAGTTACTTCGGGAAATCCTACGAGCAGTACTTC. Translated, it gives CASSYFGKSYEQYF.

The chain employs TRBV5-5 and TRBJ2-3; TRBD2 matches at 9 bases. The V segment lost 3 bases and the J segment 7 bases; nucleotides outside the gene matches: 15. The CDR3 contains 17 residues. CDR1 and CDR2 from the germline V gene are SGHKS and YYEKEE (reference sequence). The CDR3 reads CASSSRLADLWENTQYF. CDR3 DNA sequence: TGTGCCAGCAGCTCCAGACTAGCGGACCTGTGGGAAAATACGCAGTATTTT.

CDR3 in amino acids: CSVEGTEFGYGYTF. The CDR3 region has the DNA TGCAGCGTTGAAGGGACAGAATTCGGCTATGGCTACACCTTC. The V call is TRBV29-1, the J call TRBJ1-2; TRBD1 is a possible D gene (6 bases). Germline-derived CDR1 and CDR2 are SQVTM and ANQGSEA. CDR3 length equals 14 residues. Trimming removed 1 base at V and 4 bases at J, with 13 bases between. Complete variable domain (other parts from reference TRBV29-1 and TRBJ1-2): SAVISQKPSRDICQRGTSLTIQCQVDSQVTMMFWYRQQPGQSLTLIATANQGSEATYESGFVIDKFPISRPNLTFSTLTVSNMSPEDSSIYLCSVEGTEFGYGYTFGSGTRLTVV.

This clonotype turned up a few times. V gene TRBV20-1 combines with J gene TRBJ2-1, with 13 bases lining up with TRBD2. The CDR3 covers 16 residues. Germline V gives CDR1 DFQATT, CDR2 SNEGSKA (reference sequence). V lost 6 bases and J lost 0; bases outside the gene matches: 5. The CDR3 DNA is TGCAGTGCAAAGACTAGCGGGGGGCCCTCCTACAATGAGCAGTTCTTC. Translation gives CSAKTSGGPSYNEQFF.

The rearrangement links TRBV7-3 to TRBJ2-3; a possible D gene is TRBD1 (6 bases). The germline V gene has CDR1 SGHTA and CDR2 FQGTGA. The V end lost 5 bases, the J end lost 2 bases, and 11 bases lay between the germline ends. The CDR3 extends over 14 amino acids. CDR3 DNA: TGTGCCAGCAGCCCGGGACAATTCACAGATACGCAGTATTTT. Its protein is CASSPGQFTDTQYF.

The chain has TRBV29-1 and TRBJ1-2, with 9 bases fitting TRBD1. Germline lookup yields CDR1 SQVTM and CDR2 ANQGSEA. V lost 1 base and J lost 1; bases outside the gene matches: 16. The CDR3 length is 19 residues. CDR3 coding DNA: TGCAGCGTTGAAGTCTTGCGGCGGACAGGGGTCCTCTTTAACTATGGCTACACCTTC. It yields the protein CSVEVLRRTGVLFNYGYTF.

This clonotype was seen more than once but under ten times. CDR3 in amino acids: CAISSGGDTQYF. The CDR3 DNA is TGTGCCATAAGCAGCGGAGGTGATACGCAGTATTTT. The chain couples TRBV15 to TRBJ2-3; maybe TRBD2 (5 bases). Trimming took 10 bases from V and 6 from J, leaving 14 bases between them. CDR1 is LNHNV, CDR2 YYDKDF, per germline (reference sequence). The CDR3 covers 12 residues.

As to this clonotype: Germline and junction disagree at one end, which may indicate a read error. V usage is TRBV4-1 and J usage is TRBJ2-3, with TRBD2 matching over 8 bases. CDR1 is MGHRA, CDR2 YSYEKL, per germline. The CDR3 covers 16 residues. CDR3 in amino acids: CASSQMGTRGTGTQYF. The CDR3 DNA reads TGCGCCAGCAGCCAGATGGGGACTAGGGGCACAGGTACGCAGTATTTT.

This clonotype turned up a few times. V is TRBV7-9 and J is TRBJ2-2, with TRBD1 matching over 7 bases. The CDR3 runs to 17 residues. V was pared by 2 bases and J by 3 bases, with 9 bases of the junction left unmatched. Germline-derived CDR1 and CDR2 are SEHNR and FQNEAQ (reference sequence). CDR3 nucleotide sequence: TGTGCCAGCAGCTTATCCCCGGGAAGGGGGCACACCGGGGAGCTGTTTTTT. Translated: CASSLSPGRGHTGELFF.

This clonotype was picked up a small number of times. This chain links TRBV30 with TRBJ1-2; D is possibly TRBD1 (5 bases). Per the germline V gene, CDR1 is GTSNPN and CDR2 is SVGIG (reference sequence). The length of the CDR3 is 14 residues. V lost 2 bases and J 4 bases, leaving 14 bases between the germline ends. The CDR3 bases are TGTGCCTGGAGTCGACTAGTGGGGCGCTATGGCTACACCTTC. Protein sequence: CAWSRLVGRYGYTF.

This clonotype was seen only a few times. The rearrangement links TRBV9 to TRBJ2-1; 8 bases line up with TRBD2. Germline CDR1 SGDLS, CDR2 YYNGEE. This CDR3 spans 15 amino acids. J gave up 4 bases and V 4 bases, and 7 bases lay outside the gene matches. The CDR3 DNA reads TGTGCCAGCAGCTCAGCGGGGGCTCCTTACAATGAGCAGTTCTTC. Protein product: CASSSAGAPYNEQFF.

This sequence joins TRBV18 and TRBJ2-1, with D maybe TRBD2 (6 bases). Trimming shortened V by 5 bases and J by 2 bases, and 16 bases separated the two germline ends. The CDR3 consists of 16 residues. Per the germline V gene, CDR1 is KGHSH and CDR2 is LQKENI. The CDR3 region has the DNA TGTGCCAGCTCATCGTCGCTTAGGGAGGCCTACAATGAGCAGTTCTTC. It encodes CASSSSLREAYNEQFF.